The 5 T cell receptor beta chains reported below all come from one sample, sequenced in a study of cytomegalovirus exposure and HLA in healthy donors. This PCR relied on a set of 60 Vbeta primers and 13 Jbeta primers. Sequencing used immunoSEQ multiplex PCR; TCRdb keeps in-frame clones, though not all of them. The sample has tens of thousands of clones, 67% seen once; the top ten hold approximately 7%. Source material: PBMCs. These receptors were obtained from a woman aged 50 to 65 in good health and CMV-seropositive.

The chain recombines TRBV6-1 with TRBJ2-1; D remains unclear. The CDR3 is made up of 15 amino acids. V was trimmed by 3 bases and J by 3 bases, leaving 12 bases between them. The germline gives CDR1 MNHNS, CDR2 SASEGT. The CDR3 DNA reads TGTGCCAGCAGTGAGTACAGTAAAGACTACAATGAGCAGTTCTTC. Translation: CASSEYSKDYNEQFF.

The chain has TRBV4-1 and TRBJ2-7, with 7 positions matching TRBD1. Germline V gene data show CDR1 as MGHRA and CDR2 as YSYEKL. The CDR3 spans 14 residues. V was clipped by 1 base and J by 3 bases; unmatched bases: 3. The CDR3 protein is CASSQGDRLYEQYF. In DNA, the CDR3 is TGCGCCAGCAGCCAAGGGGACAGACTCTACGAGCAGTACTTC.

The chain joins TRBV7-2 to TRBJ2-5; D remains ambiguous. From germline, CDR1 is SGHTA and CDR2 FQGNSA. Trimming stripped 1 base from V and 7 bases from J, with 13 bases between. CDR3 length equals 14 residues. CDR3 amino acids: CASSLDEAIPTQYF. The CDR3 DNA sequence: TGTGCCAGCAGCTTAGACGAGGCCATTCCGACCCAGTACTTC.

The chain links TRBV27 to TRBJ1-5; 8 nucleotides agree with TRBD1. CDR3 length: 13 residues. V was clipped by 7 bases and J by 6 bases; unmatched bases: 5. CDR1 is MNHEY, CDR2 SMNVEV, per germline (reference sequence). The CDR3 nucleotides are TGTGCCAGCACCGGACAGGGAGGTCAGCCCCAGCATTTT. This codes for CASTGQGGQPQHF.

This chain connects TRBV11-2 to TRBJ2-5; 8 nucleotides align to TRBD1. The CDR3 consists of 16 residues. The germline CDR1 and CDR2 sequences are SGHAT and FQNNGV. J was trimmed by 1 base and V by 4 bases; bases with no gene match: 8. Here the CDR3 DNA reads TGTGCCAGCAGCTCAAGGGACAGGCCTTTCCAAGAGACCCAGTACTTC. Translated, it gives CASSSRDRPFQETQYF.